This note documents a single T cell receptor beta chain sequence. This sample was taken from a study of blood T cell repertoires in COVID-19. Study information: Both acute and convalescent COVID-19 samples were obtained from the United States, Italy and Spain. PBMCs, B-cell-depleted T cells, or T cells provided the cDNA or gDNA that made up the material.

Study processing details: Nucleated cell counts were estimated from reference gene primer amplification. Data came from immunoSEQ multiplex PCR; TCRdb stores just in-frame clones and leaves some out. The V and J calls and clone size were taken over from that table, and D and trimming were inferred from the DNA. The table has approximately 250,000 clones, roughly 86% seen once. V gave up 6 bases and J gave up 1 base, with 17 bases separating them. Per germline, CDR1 SGHNT and CDR2 YYREEE (reference sequence). The CDR3 spans 16 residues. This chain links TRBV5-4 with TRBJ2-1; a possible D gene is TRBD2 (6 bases). Sequencing was carried out using peripheral blood. The receptor was isolated from a woman aged 60-75 years who had recovered from COVID-19. CDR3 in DNA: TGTGCCAGCATACCCGGCGGGGCGCGGTCCTACAATGAGCAGTTCTTC. Its protein product is CASIPGGARSYNEQFF.